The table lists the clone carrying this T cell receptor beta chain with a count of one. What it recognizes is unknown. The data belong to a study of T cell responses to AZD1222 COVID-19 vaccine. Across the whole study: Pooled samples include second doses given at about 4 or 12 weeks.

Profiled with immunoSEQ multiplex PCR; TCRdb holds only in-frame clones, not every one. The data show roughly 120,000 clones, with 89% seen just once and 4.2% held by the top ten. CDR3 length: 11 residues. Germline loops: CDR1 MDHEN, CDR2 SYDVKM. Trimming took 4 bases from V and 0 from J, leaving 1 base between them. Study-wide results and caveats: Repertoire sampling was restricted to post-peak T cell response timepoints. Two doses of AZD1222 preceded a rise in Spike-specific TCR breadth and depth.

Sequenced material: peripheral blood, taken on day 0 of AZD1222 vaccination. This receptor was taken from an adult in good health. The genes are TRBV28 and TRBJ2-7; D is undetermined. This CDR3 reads CASSSSYEQYF. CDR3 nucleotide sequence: TGTGCCAGCAGTTCCTCCTACGAGCAGTACTTC.